This T cell receptor beta chain was captured in a study of OX40 agonist ivuxolimab in advanced cancers. About the study as a whole: The costimulatory receptor OX40 (CD134) was targeted by ivuxolimab, a fully human IgG2 agonistic monoclonal antibody. Prior anti-PD-1, anti-PD-L1 or anti-CTLA-4 therapy was permitted, and checkpoint inhibitors had been received by approximately 39% of dose-escalation patients. Partial responses were achieved by three dose-escalation patients, of whom one had hepatocellular carcinoma and two had cutaneous melanoma. The dose-escalation cohort was about 87% male with a mean age of roughly 60 years, ranging from roughly 20 to 80. Intravenous ivuxolimab was administered to patients every 2 weeks at six dose levels: 0.01, 0.1, 0.3, 1.5, 3 and 10 mg/kg. Peripheral TCRbeta sequencing aimed to test whether ivuxolimab altered TCR sequence diversity and caused clonal T-cell expansion. Of the roughly 51 patients in dose escalation, about 20 had hepatocellular carcinoma, some 15 had melanoma, 9 had renal cell carcinoma and 9 had head and neck cancer. The paper covers the monotherapy dose-escalation part of the phase I ivuxolimab trial, which included N of about 50 patients.

Points on this clone: Its recognized antigen is unknown. Nothing much larger sits one base from this clone, and base qualities are not available.

General conclusions and limits of the study: After ivuxolimab, expanded clones were on average more numerous among CD8+ T cells than among CD4+ T cells. Antigen specificity was not determined for the clonally expanded peripheral T cells. Low levels of normalized T-cell clonal expansion were also seen in some patients who did not respond. In the 0.1-3.0 mg/kg groups, partial responders had among the lowest normalized peripheral clonal expansion, particularly in CD8+ T cells. Clonal expansion of both CD4+ and CD8+ blood T cells was observed from baseline to week 6 at doses 0.1 to 3.0 mg/kg.

For sequencing of the TCRbeta CDR3 region, genomic DNA was extracted from the sorted cells. TCRbeta CDR3 regions were sequenced using the immunoSEQ Assay. As stored in TCRdb, this immuneACCESS dataset retains in-frame rearrangements with V and J assigned. A fraction of the clones does not appear; measured against another copy, unresolved V genes explain less than half of the discrepancy, and the remainder lacks a known reason. Present in this sample are about 58,000 clones, nearly 90% of which were seen just once. 9% to 15% of the sample comes from the top ten. The trial excluded patients who had a history of autoimmune disease or were on systemic immunosuppression. Peripheral blood for TCR sequencing was collected from all dose cohorts at baseline, on cycle 4 day 1, and on cycle 7 day 1. The samples were taken from a phase I, first-in-human, multicenter, open-label dose-escalation trial of ivuxolimab. The trial enrolled adults with locally advanced or metastatic head and neck squamous cell, hepatocellular, melanoma or renal cell carcinoma. Before TCR sequencing, CD4+ and CD8+ T cells were separately sorted from peripheral blood.

The V and J ends are trimmed by 5 bases and 9 bases, leaving 4 bases between them. Including cysteine and phenylalanine, the CDR3 has 10 amino acids. The read is trimmed to its CDR3 DNA, 30 bases read in frame from base 1. The CDR1 and CDR2 encoded by the germline V gene (reference sequence) are SEHNR and FQNEAQ. The receptor was isolated from an adult with an advanced solid tumor such as melanoma, head and neck, liver or kidney cancer. Recombination linked TRBV7-9 to TRBJ2-2, with no D gene named confidently. The specimen was CD4+ or CD8+ T cells sorted from blood, collected in a trial of the OX40 agonist ivuxolimab. The DNA reads as follows: TGTGCCAGCAGCCTTAGGGAGCTGTTTTTT. Its protein product is CASSLRELFF.